The 21 T cell receptor beta chains presented below share a single source sample, sequenced in a study of blood T cell repertoires in COVID-19. Data came from immunoSEQ multiplex PCR; TCRdb stores just in-frame clones and leaves some out. The table includes about 160,000 clones, 76% detected once. Material: peripheral blood. The receptors stem from a woman of 80 years or more with acute or convalescent COVID-19.

The CDR3 is CASSPGQGLSYGYTF. DNA for the CDR3: TGTGCCAGCAGTCCCGGACAGGGGTTGTCTTATGGCTACACCTTC. The J gene is TRBJ1-2, the V gene TRBV27; 9 bases are a match to TRBD1. CDR1 MNHEY and CDR2 SMNVEV come from the germline V gene (reference sequence). Trimming at V came to 5 bases and at J to 5 bases, leaving 9 bases not matched to a gene. The length of the CDR3 is 15 residues.

This clone was seen only once. The genes are TRBV9 and TRBJ2-6, with 9 bases matching TRBD1. The germline V gene has CDR1 SGDLS and CDR2 YYNGEE. Trimming removed 4 bases from V and 0 bases from J; junction bases left unmatched: 5. This CDR3 comprises 17 residues. The CDR3 loop is CASSPRTGDSGANVLTF. In DNA, the CDR3 is TGTGCCAGCAGCCCCCGGACAGGGGACTCTGGGGCCAACGTCCTGACTTTC.

The chain links TRBV5-8 to TRBJ1-6, with a weak D call TRBD1 (6 bases). This CDR3 is built from 15 residues. Trimming left V 1 base short and J 10 bases short, with 15 bases between. From germline, CDR1 is SGHTS and CDR2 YDEGEE. CDR3 nucleotide sequence: TGTGCCAGCAGCTTGAGACAGGCTAAAGGGTCACCCCTCCACTTT. It specifies CASSLRQAKGSPLHF. Looking up the rest from reference TRBV5-8 and TRBJ1-6 gives the full variable domain: EAGVTQSPTHLIKTRGQQATLRCSPISGHTSVYWYQQALGLGLQFLLWYDEGEERNRGNFPPRFSGRQFPNYSSELNVNALELEDSALYLCASSLRQAKGSPLHFGNGTRLTVT.

V usage is TRBV7-2 and J usage is TRBJ2-1; D unclear. V shed 5 bases and J shed 2 bases, with 19 bases lying between them. Germline V gives CDR1 SGHTA, CDR2 FQGNSA. The CDR3 runs to 17 residues. CDR3 sequence (DNA): TGTGCCAGCAGCCTACGATGGCGGCAAACTACCTACAATGAGCAGTTCTTC. This translates into CASSLRWRQTTYNEQFF.

The V call is TRBV7-2, the J call TRBJ1-1; D gene unclear. This CDR3 is built from 14 residues. Trimming left V 5 bases short and J 1 base short, with 11 bases between. The germline V gene has CDR1 SGHTA and CDR2 FQGNSA. CDR3 sequence: CASSAQTENTEAFF. The CDR3 DNA reads TGTGCCAGCAGCGCCCAGACTGAGAACACTGAAGCTTTCTTT. Filled out from reference TRBV7-2 and TRBJ1-1, the complete variable domain reads GAGVSQSPSNKVTEKGKDVELRCDPISGHTALYWYRQSLGQGLEFLIYFQGNSAPDKSGLPSDRFSAERTGGSVSTLTIQRTQQEDSAVYLCASSAQTENTEAFFGQGTRLTVV.

The chain joins TRBV18 to TRBJ1-1; 11 bases are shared with TRBD1. Germline V gene data show CDR1 as KGHSH and CDR2 as LQKENI. With 3 bases clipped from V and 4 bases from J, the junction kept 1 base outside the gene matches. The length of the CDR3 is 14 residues. The CDR3 loop reads CASSPGTGGTEAFF. DNA for the CDR3: TGTGCCAGCTCACCCGGGACAGGGGGCACTGAAGCTTTCTTT.

This chain connects TRBV2 to TRBJ2-5, with D possibly being TRBD1 (5 bases). The V gene lost 4 bases and the J gene lost 5 bases, with 11 bases spanning the gap. The V gene's germline CDR1 is SNHLY and CDR2 FYNNEI. The CDR3 contains 13 residues. Here the CDR3 reads CASSAQGGETQYF. The CDR3 DNA follows: TGTGCCAGCAGTGCTCAGGGTGGTGAGACCCAGTACTTC.

A few counts support this clone. The chain uses TRBV7-2 and TRBJ1-2; possible D gene TRBD1, 6 bases. Germline values: CDR1 SGHTA, CDR2 FQGNSA. V was pared by 6 bases and J by 2 bases, with 13 bases between. The CDR3 is made up of 14 amino acids. In DNA, the CDR3 is TGTGCCAGCAGACAATATACAGGGAACTATGGCTACACCTTC. This translates into CASRQYTGNYGYTF. The full variable domain, completed using reference TRBV7-2 and TRBJ1-2, is GAGVSQSPSNKVTEKGKDVELRCDPISGHTALYWYRQSLGQGLEFLIYFQGNSAPDKSGLPSDRFSAERTGGSVSTLTIQRTQQEDSAVYLCASRQYTGNYGYTFGSGTRLTVV.

V gene TRBV10-3 combines with J gene TRBJ2-3; 13 bases are shared with TRBD2. The V gene's germline CDR1 is ENHRY and CDR2 SYGVKD. The trim removed 4 bases at V and 1 base at J, leaving 8 bases unmatched. The CDR3 is 18 residues long. CDR3 nucleotide sequence: TGTGCCATCAGTGCATCCGAGGGACTAGCGGGACGCACAGATACGCAGTATTTT. Its protein product is CAISASEGLAGRTDTQYF.

In DNA, the CDR3 is TGTGCCAGCAGCCAGGGGACTAGCGGGAGGAATGAGCAGTTCTTC. It yields the protein CASSQGTSGRNEQFF. V gene TRBV3-1 (or the pseudogene TRBV3-2) combines with J gene TRBJ2-1, with 15 bases lining up with TRBD2. The CDR3 totals 15 residues. V was pared by 3 bases and J by 7 bases, with 1 base of the junction left unmatched. Germline V lookup: CDR1 LGHDT, CDR2 YNNKEL (reference sequence).

The chain employs TRBV27 and TRBJ1-3; D unclear. Deletions cut 4 bases from V and 4 bases from J, with 8 bases between. The CDR3 totals 13 residues. Germline CDR1 reads MNHEY; CDR2 reads SMNVEV (reference sequence). The CDR3 region has the DNA TGTGCCAGCAGTTGGCGAGCGGGAAACACCATATATTTT. Its protein product is CASSWRAGNTIYF.

The chain links TRBV5-1 to TRBJ2-3; perhaps TRBD1 as D (6 bases). Trimming removed 4 bases from V and 0 bases from J, with 15 bases in between. CDR1 and CDR2 (germline): SGHRS, YFSETQ. This CDR3 spans 16 amino acids. CDR3 loop: CASSGADRASTDTQYF. Here the CDR3 DNA reads TGCGCCAGCAGCGGGGCGGACAGAGCTAGCACAGATACGCAGTATTTT.

CDR3 nucleotide sequence: TGTGCCAGCAGCGTAGGACAGCCTGGGACTGAAGCTTTCTTT. This gives the protein CASSVGQPGTEAFF. The V call is TRBV9, the J call TRBJ1-1; maybe TRBD1 (5 bases). The V end lost 0 bases, the J end lost 5 bases, and 11 bases lay between the germline ends. The CDR3 is 14 amino acids. Germline V gene sequence: CDR1 SGDLS, CDR2 YYNGEE. Together with reference TRBV9 and TRBJ1-1, the CDR3 gives the full variable domain: DSGVTQTPKHLITATGQRVTLRCSPRSGDLSVYWYQQSLDQGLQFLIQYYNGEERAKGNILERFSAQQFPDLHSELNLSSLELGDSALYFCASSVGQPGTEAFFGQGTRLTVV.

The chain uses TRBV9 and TRBJ1-3, with D tentatively TRBD1 (5 bases). The germline V gene has CDR1 SGDLS and CDR2 YYNGEE. The V gene lost 9 bases and the J gene lost 4 bases, with 14 bases spanning the gap. The CDR3 extends over 13 amino acids. The DNA for the CDR3 is TGTGCCAACCCGGGGGGGTTGGGAAACACCATATATTTT. Translated, it gives CANPGGLGNTIYF.

The chain carries TRBV3-1 (or the pseudogene TRBV3-2) and TRBJ1-2; D not resolved. Trimming removed 1 base from V and 8 bases from J, with 8 bases in between. The CDR3 is 12 residues long. Germline assignment: CDR1 LGHDT and CDR2 YNNKEL (reference sequence). Here the CDR3 DNA reads TGTGCCAGCAGCCAAGCTGGTCAGGGCTACACCTTC. This encodes CASSQAGQGYTF.

V usage is TRBV9 and J usage is TRBJ1-3; 10 bases are shared with TRBD1. Germline V lookup: CDR1 SGDLS, CDR2 YYNGEE. This CDR3 is built from 16 residues. Unmatched junction bases numbered 4, after V lost 3 bases and J lost 1 base. The CDR3 region is CASSAGQGLSGNTIYF. CDR3 DNA sequence: TGTGCCAGCAGCGCGGGACAGGGGCTTTCTGGAAACACCATATATTTT.

CDR3 DNA: TGTGCCAGCAGCCAAGTGCTGGGCAGAAACACTGAAGCTTTCTTT. Translating gives CASSQVLGRNTEAFF. The chain is built from TRBV14 and TRBJ1-1; no definite D call. The V gene lost 1 base and the J gene lost 2 bases, with 11 bases spanning the gap. CDR1 is SGHDN, CDR2 FVKESK, per germline. The CDR3 is 15 amino acids.

The CDR3 is CASSSTTSGEQYF. CDR3 nucleotide sequence: TGTGCCAGCAGCTCCACGACTAGCGGCGAGCAGTACTTC. The chain recombines TRBV7-3 with TRBJ2-7; 9 bases agree with TRBD2. This CDR3 spans 13 amino acids. Germline V gene data show CDR1 as SGHTA and CDR2 as FQGTGA. Germline trimming cut 4 bases from V and 6 bases from J; bases unmatched to any gene: 4. The complete variable domain, with remaining parts taken from reference TRBV7-3 and TRBJ2-7, reads GAGVSQTPSNKVTEKGKYVELRCDPISGHTALYWYRQSLGQGPEFLIYFQGTGAADDSGLPNDRFFAVRPEGSVSTLKIQRTERGDSAVYLCASSSTTSGEQYFGPGTRLTVT.

This clone occurred many times. V and J are TRBV6-5 and TRBJ1-5, with D possibly being TRBD1 (5 bases). With 6 bases removed from V and 4 bases from J, the gap between germline ends came to 7 bases. This CDR3 is 12 amino acids long. The germline V gene encodes CDR1 MNHEY and CDR2 SVGAGI. The CDR3, as DNA: TGTGCCAGCAGCCAGGGTAATCAGCCCCAGCATTTT. Its translation: CASSQGNQPQHF.

V usage is TRBV12-3 or TRBV12-4 and J usage is TRBJ2-7; D is perhaps TRBD2 (6 bases). The V gene lost 7 bases and the J gene lost 4 bases, with 14 bases spanning the gap. The CDR3 length is 13 residues. The CDR3 protein is CASTQDYLYEQYF. The CDR3 DNA reads TGTGCCAGCACCCAGGACTATTTATACGAGCAGTACTTC.

The chain is built from TRBV3-1 (or the pseudogene TRBV3-2) and TRBJ2-5, with 10 bases that match TRBD2. The trim removed 4 bases at V and 5 bases at J, leaving 10 bases unmatched. Germline V CDR1 and CDR2: LGHDT, YNNKEL (reference sequence). The CDR3 is made up of 16 amino acids. Written as DNA, the CDR3 is TGTGCCAGCAGCCCTGTAAGCGGGAGGGCCGGGGAGACCCAGTACTTC. Translation gives CASSPVSGRAGETQYF.